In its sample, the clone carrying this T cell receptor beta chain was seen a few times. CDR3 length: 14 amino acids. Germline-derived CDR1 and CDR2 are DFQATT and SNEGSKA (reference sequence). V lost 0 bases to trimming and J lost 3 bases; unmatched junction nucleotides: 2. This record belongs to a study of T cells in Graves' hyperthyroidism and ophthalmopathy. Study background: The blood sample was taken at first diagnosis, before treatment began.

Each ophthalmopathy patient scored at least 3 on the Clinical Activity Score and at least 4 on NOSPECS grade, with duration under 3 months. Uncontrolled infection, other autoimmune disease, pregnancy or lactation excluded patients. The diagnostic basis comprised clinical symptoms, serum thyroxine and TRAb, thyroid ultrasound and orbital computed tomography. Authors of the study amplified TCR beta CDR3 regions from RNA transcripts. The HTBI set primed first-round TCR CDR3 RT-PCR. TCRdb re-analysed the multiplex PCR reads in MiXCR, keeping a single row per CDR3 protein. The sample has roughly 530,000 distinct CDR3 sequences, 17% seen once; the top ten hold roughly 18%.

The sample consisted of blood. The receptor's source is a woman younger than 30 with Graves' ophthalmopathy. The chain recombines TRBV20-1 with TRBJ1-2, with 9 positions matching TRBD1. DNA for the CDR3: TGCAGTGCTAGAGATTGGGACAGGGACTATGGCTACACCTTC. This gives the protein CSARDWDRDYGYTF.